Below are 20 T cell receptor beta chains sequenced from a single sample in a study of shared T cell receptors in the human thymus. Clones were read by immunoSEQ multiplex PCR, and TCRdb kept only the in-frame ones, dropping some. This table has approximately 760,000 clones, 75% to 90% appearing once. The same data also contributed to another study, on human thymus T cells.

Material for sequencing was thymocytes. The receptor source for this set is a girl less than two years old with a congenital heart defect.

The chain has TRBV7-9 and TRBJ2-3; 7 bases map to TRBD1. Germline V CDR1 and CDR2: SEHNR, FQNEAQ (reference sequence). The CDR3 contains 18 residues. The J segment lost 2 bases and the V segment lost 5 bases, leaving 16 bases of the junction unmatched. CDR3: CASSVGGRGPKLTDTQYF. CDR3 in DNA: TGTGCCAGCAGCGTAGGGGGCAGGGGCCCAAAGCTCACAGATACGCAGTATTTT.

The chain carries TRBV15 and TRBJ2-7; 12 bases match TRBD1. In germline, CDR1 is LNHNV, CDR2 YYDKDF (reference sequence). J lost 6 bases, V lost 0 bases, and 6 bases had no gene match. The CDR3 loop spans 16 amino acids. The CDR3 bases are TGTGCCACCAGCAGAGATGCGGGACAGGGGGCGTCCGAGCAGTACTTC. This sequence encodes CATSRDAGQGASEQYF. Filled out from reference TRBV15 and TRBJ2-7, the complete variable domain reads DAMVIQNPRYQVTQFGKPVTLSCSQTLNHNVMYWYQQKSSQAPKLLFHYYDKDFNNEADTPDNFQSRRPNTSFCFLDIRSPGLGDTAMYLCATSRDAGQGASEQYFGPGTRLTVT.

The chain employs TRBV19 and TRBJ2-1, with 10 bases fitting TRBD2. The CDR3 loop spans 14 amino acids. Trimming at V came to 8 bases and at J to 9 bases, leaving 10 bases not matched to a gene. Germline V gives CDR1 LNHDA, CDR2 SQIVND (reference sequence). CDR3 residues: CASAGSGGAGEQFF. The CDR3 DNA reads TGTGCCAGTGCGGGAAGCGGGGGGGCGGGTGAGCAGTTCTTC.

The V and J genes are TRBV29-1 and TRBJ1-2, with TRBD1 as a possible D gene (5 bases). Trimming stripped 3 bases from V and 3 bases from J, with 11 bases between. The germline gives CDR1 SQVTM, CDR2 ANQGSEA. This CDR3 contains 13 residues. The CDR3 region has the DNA TGCAGCGTTGACAGGGTAGTTGACTATGGCTACACCTTC. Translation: CSVDRVVDYGYTF.

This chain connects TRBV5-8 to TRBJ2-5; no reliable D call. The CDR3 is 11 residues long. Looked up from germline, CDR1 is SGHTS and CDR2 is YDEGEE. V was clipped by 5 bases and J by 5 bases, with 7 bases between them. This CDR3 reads CASRVRETQYF. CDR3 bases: TGTGCCAGCAGGGTGAGGGAGACCCAGTACTTC.

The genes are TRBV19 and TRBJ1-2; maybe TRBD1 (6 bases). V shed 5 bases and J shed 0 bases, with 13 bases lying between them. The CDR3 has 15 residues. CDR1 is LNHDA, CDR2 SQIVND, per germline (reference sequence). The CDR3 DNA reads TGTGCCAGTAGTCAAGACAGGAGAGCTAACTATGGCTACACCTTC. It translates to CASSQDRRANYGYTF.

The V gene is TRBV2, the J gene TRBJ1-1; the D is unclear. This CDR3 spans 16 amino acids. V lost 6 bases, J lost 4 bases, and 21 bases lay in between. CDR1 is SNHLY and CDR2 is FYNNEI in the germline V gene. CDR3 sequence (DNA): TGTGCCAGCAGCCCCACCCTGACTAGACGGGGCACTGAAGCTTTCTTT. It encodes CASSPTLTRRGTEAFF. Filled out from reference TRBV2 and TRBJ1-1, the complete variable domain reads EPEVTQTPSHQVTQMGQEVILRCVPISNHLYFYWYRQILGQKVEFLVSFYNNEISEKSEIFDDQFSVERPDGSNFTLKIRSTKLEDSAMYFCASSPTLTRRGTEAFFGQGTRLTVV.

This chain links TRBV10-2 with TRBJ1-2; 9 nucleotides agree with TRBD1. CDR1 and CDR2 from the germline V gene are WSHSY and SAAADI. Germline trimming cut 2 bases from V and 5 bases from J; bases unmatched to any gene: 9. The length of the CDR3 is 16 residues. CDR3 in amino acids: CASSETGTGIIYGYTF. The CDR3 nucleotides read TGCGCCAGCAGTGAGACCGGGACAGGGATTATTTATGGCTACACCTTC.

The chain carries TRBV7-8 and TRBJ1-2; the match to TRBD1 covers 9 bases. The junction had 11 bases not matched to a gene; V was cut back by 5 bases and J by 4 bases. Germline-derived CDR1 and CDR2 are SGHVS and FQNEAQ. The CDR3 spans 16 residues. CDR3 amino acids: CASSPPRTGVSYGYTF. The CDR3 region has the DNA TGTGCCAGCAGCCCCCCCCGGACAGGGGTCAGCTATGGCTACACCTTC.

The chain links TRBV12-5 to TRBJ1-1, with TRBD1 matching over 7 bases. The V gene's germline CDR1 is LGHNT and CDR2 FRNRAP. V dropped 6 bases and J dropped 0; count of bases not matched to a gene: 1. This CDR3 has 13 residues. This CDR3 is CASGTGMNTEAFF. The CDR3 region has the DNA TGTGCTAGTGGGACAGGGATGAACACTGAAGCTTTCTTT.

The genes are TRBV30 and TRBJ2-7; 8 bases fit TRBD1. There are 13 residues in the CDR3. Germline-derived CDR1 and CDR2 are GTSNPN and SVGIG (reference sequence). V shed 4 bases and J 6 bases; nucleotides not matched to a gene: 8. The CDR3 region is CAWTPGGFGEQYF. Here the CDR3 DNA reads TGTGCCTGGACCCCAGGGGGCTTTGGCGAGCAGTACTTC.

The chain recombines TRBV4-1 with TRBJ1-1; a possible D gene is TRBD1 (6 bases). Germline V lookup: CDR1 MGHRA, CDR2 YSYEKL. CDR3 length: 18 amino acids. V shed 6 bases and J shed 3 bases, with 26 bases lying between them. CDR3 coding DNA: TGCGCCAGCAGTCCCCACAGGGTTCACTTCGAGGAGGACACTGAAGCTTTCTTT. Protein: CASSPHRVHFEEDTEAFF.

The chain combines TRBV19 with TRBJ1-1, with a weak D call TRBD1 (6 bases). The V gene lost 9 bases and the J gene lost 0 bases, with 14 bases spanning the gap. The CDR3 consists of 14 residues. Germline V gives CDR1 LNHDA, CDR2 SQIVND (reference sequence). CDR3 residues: CARNRVRMNTEAFF. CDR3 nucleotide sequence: TGTGCCAGAAACAGGGTTCGGATGAACACTGAAGCTTTCTTT.

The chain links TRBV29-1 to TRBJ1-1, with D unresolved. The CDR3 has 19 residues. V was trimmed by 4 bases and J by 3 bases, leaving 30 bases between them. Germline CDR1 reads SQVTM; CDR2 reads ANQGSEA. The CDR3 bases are TGCAGCGTTGCCGCGTCTCGGGAGAGGGCTCCGATCGTGGACACTGAAGCTTTCTTT. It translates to CSVAASRERAPIVDTEAFF.

This CDR3 reads CASSVVAAGGDNEQFF. The DNA for the CDR3 is TGTGCCAGCAGCGTAGTGGCAGCGGGGGGGGACAATGAGCAGTTCTTC. The chain is built from TRBV9 and TRBJ2-1, with 10 positions matching TRBD2. CDR1 and CDR2 (germline): SGDLS, YYNGEE. This CDR3 region has 16 residues. V shed 0 bases, J shed 5 bases, and the junction held 5 bases outside the gene matches.

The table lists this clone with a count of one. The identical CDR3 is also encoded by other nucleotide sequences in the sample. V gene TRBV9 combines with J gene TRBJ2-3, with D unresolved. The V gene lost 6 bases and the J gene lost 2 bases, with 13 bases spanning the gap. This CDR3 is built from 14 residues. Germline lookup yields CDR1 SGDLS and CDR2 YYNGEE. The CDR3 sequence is CASNRQTLTDTQYF. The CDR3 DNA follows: TGTGCCAGCAACCGACAAACCCTCACAGATACGCAGTATTTT. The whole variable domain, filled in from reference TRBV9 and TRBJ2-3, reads DSGVTQTPKHLITATGQRVTLRCSPRSGDLSVYWYQQSLDQGLQFLIQYYNGEERAKGNILERFSAQQFPDLHSELNLSSLELGDSALYFCASNRQTLTDTQYFGPGTRLTVL.

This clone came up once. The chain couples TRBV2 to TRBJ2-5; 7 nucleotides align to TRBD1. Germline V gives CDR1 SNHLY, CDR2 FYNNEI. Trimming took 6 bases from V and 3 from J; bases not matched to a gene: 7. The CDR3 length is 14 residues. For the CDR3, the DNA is TGTGCCAGCAGCGAGAGAGACAGGGAAGAGACCCAGTACTTC. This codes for CASSERDREETQYF. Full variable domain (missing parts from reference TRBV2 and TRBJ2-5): EPEVTQTPSHQVTQMGQEVILRCVPISNHLYFYWYRQILGQKVEFLVSFYNNEISEKSEIFDDQFSVERPDGSNFTLKIRSTKLEDSAMYFCASSERDREETQYFGPGTRLLVL.

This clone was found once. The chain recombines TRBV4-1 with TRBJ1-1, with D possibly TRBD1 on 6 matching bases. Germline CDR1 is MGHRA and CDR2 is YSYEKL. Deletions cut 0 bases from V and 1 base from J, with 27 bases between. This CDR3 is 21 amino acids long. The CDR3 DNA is TGCGCCAGCAGCCAAGAGGCCGCCCTTGGGGGCTTATCGGGAACGAACACTGAAGCTTTCTTT. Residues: CASSQEAALGGLSGTNTEAFF.

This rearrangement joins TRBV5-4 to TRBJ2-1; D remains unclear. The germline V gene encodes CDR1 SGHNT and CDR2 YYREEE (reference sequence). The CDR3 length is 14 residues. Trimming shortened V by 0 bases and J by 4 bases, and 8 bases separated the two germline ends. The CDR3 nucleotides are TGTGCCAGCAGCTTGGGACTGACGTACAATGAGCAGTTCTTC. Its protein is CASSLGLTYNEQFF.

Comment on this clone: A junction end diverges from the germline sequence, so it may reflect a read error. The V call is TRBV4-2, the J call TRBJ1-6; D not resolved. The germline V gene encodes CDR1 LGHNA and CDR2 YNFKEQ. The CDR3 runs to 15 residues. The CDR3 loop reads CASSEDGLTNSPLHF. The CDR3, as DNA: TGTGCCAGCAGCGAAGACGGACTTACTAATTCACCCCTCCACTTT.